Listed below are T cell receptor beta chains from one sample, sequenced in a study of shared clonotypes between healthy human individuals. Here immunoSEQ multiplex PCR was the method, and the copy in TCRdb shows in-frame clones only, minus some. This table holds approximately 2.4 million clones, 90% to 96% found once. Sequencing was done on a sample of naive CD4+ T cells sorted from blood. Source of these receptors: a man between 18 and 29 years old in good health. The CDR3 runs from the conserved cysteine through the conserved F or W.

v_gene | CDR3aa
TRBV2 | CASSPSESGPQHF
TRBV5-4 | CASSLGRRLEQYF
TRBV18 | CASSPTGQETQYF
TRBV6-1 | CASSQELAYDTQYF
TRBV4-1 | CASSWGPGPTEAFF
TRBV28 | CASSLSGIGTQYF
TRBV7-2 | CASSFVQQNIQYF
TRBV18 | CASSPDSYEQYF
TRBV18 | CASSFGTSSYNEQFF
TRBV7-6 | CASSLARGTGELFF
TRBV27 | CASRLQGGLYYGYTF
TRBV6-5 | CASSRDRLNTEAFF
TRBV4-1 | CASSPDRGYNSPLHF
TRBV18 | CASSPQGQGGEKLFF
TRBV7-9 | CASSPSDSIVYNSPLHF
TRBV7-2 | CASSLAASGVAGELFF
TRBV11-1 | CASSLEPLRTTGFQF
TRBV7-9 | CASSLVEGNTEAFF
TRBV6-4 | CASSDLVGGYTF
TRBV6-5 | CASSLDRVSQPQHF
TRBV29-1 | CSVEGFLYNEQFF
TRBV20-1 | CSARRGVEQYF
TRBV5-1 | CASSLRDREETQYF
TRBV15 | CATSRDPTSSDTQYF
TRBV4-3 | CASSQTPGQGNTGELFF
TRBV27 | CASSKGLADEQFF
TRBV5-4 | CASSGMKNIQYF
TRBV28 | CASSLTGAAEKLFF
TRBV19 | CASSIGGQGQGGYTF
TRBV5-4 | CASSLRDTDTQYF
TRBV18 | CASSRDRGITDTQYF
TRBV19 | CASSIGPGPQHF
TRBV28 | CASTPLHRSPLHF
TRBV6-5 | CASKRTQYF
TRBV4-2 | CASSQANSGGAQETQYF
TRBV18 | CASLNTGELFF
TRBV6-6 | CASRKGAYEQYF
TRBV27 | CASSRVAGGPINEQFF
TRBV5-1 | CASSLGLRGRDETQYF